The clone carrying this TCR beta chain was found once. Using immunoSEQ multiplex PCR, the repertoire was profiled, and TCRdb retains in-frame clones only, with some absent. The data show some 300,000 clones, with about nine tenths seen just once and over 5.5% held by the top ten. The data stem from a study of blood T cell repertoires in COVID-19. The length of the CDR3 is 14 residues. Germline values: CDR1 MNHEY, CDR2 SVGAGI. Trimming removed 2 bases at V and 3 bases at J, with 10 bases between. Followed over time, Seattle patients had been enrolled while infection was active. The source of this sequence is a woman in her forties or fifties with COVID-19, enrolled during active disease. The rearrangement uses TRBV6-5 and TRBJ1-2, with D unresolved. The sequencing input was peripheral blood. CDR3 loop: CASSYGQDYYGYTF. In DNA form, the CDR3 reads TGTGCCAGCAGTTACGGGCAGGACTACTATGGCTACACCTTC.